This T cell receptor beta chain derives from a study of ipilimumab plus nivolumab after autologous stem cell transplantation. Study as a whole: A median of 8 nivolumab and 5 ipilimumab doses were given. The myeloma group: high-risk transplant-naive, or relapse within 3 years after first autologous transplant. General study results and limits: Per the authors, repertoire, Treg and microbiota data justify further study.

V lost 5 bases and J lost 5, with 10 bases in between. The CDR3 consists of 13 residues. Germline V gene sequence: CDR1 LNHDA, CDR2 SQIVND (reference sequence). Starting 14 to 28 days after autologous transplant, ipilimumab 1 mg/kg was given. Regarding this clone: Its antigen is undetermined.

Profiling relied on immunoSEQ multiplex PCR, and the TCRdb table lists in-frame clones only, not all of them. The sample consists of fewer than 45,000 clones, 85% to 95% of them appearing once. The sequence was collected from a male donor with multiple myeloma. The source material was PBMCs, sampled in a trial of ipilimumab plus nivolumab as post-transplant consolidation. This chain connects TRBV19 to TRBJ1-5, with a possible D match to TRBD1 (5 bases). The CDR3 spells CASSWDAHQPQHF. For the CDR3, the DNA is TGTGCCAGTAGTTGGGACGCCCATCAGCCCCAGCATTTT.